This T cell receptor beta chain was obtained from a study of identical twins. TCRdb re-analysed the 5' RACE reads in MiXCR, keeping a single row per CDR3 protein. The sample consists of about 700,000 distinct CDR3 sequences, around 6% of them appearing once. This clonotype has just a few counts. The V gene's germline CDR1 is SGHDT and CDR2 YYEEEE. V shed 5 bases, J shed 3 bases, and the junction held 2 bases outside the gene matches. The length of the CDR3 is 14 residues. This TCR was sampled from a young man in good health. The specimen was naive T cells sorted from blood. The chain uses TRBV5-6 and TRBJ2-5; 12 bases map to TRBD2. The CDR3 protein is CASSRTSGKETQYF. Here the CDR3 DNA reads TGTGCCAGCAGTCGGACTAGCGGGAAAGAGACCCAGTACTTC.